These T cell receptor beta chains were read from a single sample in a study of T cell repertoires in cytomegalovirus infection. TCRdb re-called the reads through MiXCR, storing one row per CDR3 protein. This sample carries tens of thousands of distinct CDR3 sequences, 45% to 55% of them seen once, and the ten largest clones take 85% to 95%. Their cognate antigens are unknown. This specimen consisted of CD8+ T cells from cultured PBMCs, obtained from culture after CMV antigen stimulation. The receptor source for this set is a human donor in good health (CMV status not recorded). Some clones in this sample may be carry-over from other donors' samples. CDR3s include the opening cysteine and the closing phenylalanine or tryptophan. Fields, in order: D gene, clone size, J gene, V gene, CDR3 DNA, CDR3 protein. A D gene is named only where the DNA matches it firmly. Size values are once, few and many counts, or a class for expanded clones, and some rows have none.

d_call: TRBD2
clone_size: few
j_call: TRBJ2-1
v_call: TRBV6-1
cdr3_nt: TGTGCCAGCAGTGTGTACCTTAGCGGGGGGCGAGTCTATGAGCAGTTCTTC
cdr3_aa: CASSVYLSGGRVYEQFF

d_call: TRBD1
clone_size: many
j_call: TRBJ1-1
v_call: TRBV7-2
cdr3_nt: TGTGCCAGCAGCTTCCGGGACAGGGGGCCTACGGACACTGAAGCTTTCTTT
cdr3_aa: CASSFRDRGPTDTEAFF

d_call: TRBD1
clone_size: few
j_call: TRBJ2-7
v_call: TRBV20-1
cdr3_nt: TGCAGTGCTACCCGATGGACAGGCTACGAGCAGTACTTC
cdr3_aa: CSATRWTGYEQYF

d_call: -
clone_size: -
j_call: TRBJ1-5
v_call: TRBV7-8
cdr3_nt: TGTGCCAGCAGCTTAGGGGGCGGAAGGCTTCAGCCCCAGCCTTTT
cdr3_aa: CASSLGGGRLQPQPF

d_call: -
clone_size: -
j_call: TRBJ1-1
v_call: TRBV6-2/TRBV6-3
cdr3_nt: TGTGCCAGCTGGGATTGGTCAGGGGCCACTGAAGCTTTCTTT
cdr3_aa: CASWDWSGATEAFF

d_call: TRBD1
clone_size: -
j_call: TRBJ2-7
v_call: TRBV7-9
cdr3_nt: TGTGCCAGCAGCCATCCGGGACAGGCCTACGAGCAGTACTTC
cdr3_aa: CASSHPGQAYEQYF

d_call: TRBD1
clone_size: -
j_call: TRBJ1-2
v_call: TRBV6-8
cdr3_nt: TGTGCCAGCAGTTCCCCTTTCCCAGGGGGCGATGGCTACACCTTC
cdr3_aa: CASSSPFPGGDGYTF

d_call: -
clone_size: once
j_call: TRBJ1-2
v_call: TRBV12-3/TRBV12-4
cdr3_nt: TGTGCCAGCAGTCTTACAGGGCACAGGGGCTACACCTTC
cdr3_aa: CASSLTGHRGYTF

d_call: TRBD1
clone_size: -
j_call: TRBJ1-4
v_call: TRBV19
cdr3_nt: TGTGCCAGTAGTGCAGGCGCCGGGACAGGAGGTGAAAAACTGTTTTTT
cdr3_aa: CASSAGAGTGGEKLFF

d_call: -
clone_size: -
j_call: TRBJ2-6
v_call: TRBV4-1
cdr3_nt: TGCGCCAGCAGCCAAGAAATCTCTGGGGCCAACGTCCTGACTTTC
cdr3_aa: CASSQEISGANVLTF

d_call: -
clone_size: -
j_call: TRBJ2-7
v_call: TRBV5-4
cdr3_nt: TGTGCCAGCAGCTGGGCGGGTAGTGGCGAGCAGTACTTC
cdr3_aa: CASSWAGSGEQYF

d_call: TRBD1
clone_size: -
j_call: TRBJ1-5
v_call: TRBV27
cdr3_nt: TGTGCCAGCAGTCTAACAGGGGACAGTCAGCCCCAGCATTTT
cdr3_aa: CASSLTGDSQPQHF

d_call: -
clone_size: -
j_call: TRBJ1-2
v_call: TRBV12-5
cdr3_nt: TGTGCTAGTGGTTTGGGGGGCGGCTACACCTTC
cdr3_aa: CASGLGGGYTF

d_call: -
clone_size: once
j_call: TRBJ2-3
v_call: TRBV27
cdr3_nt: TGTGCCAGCAGTTTTGCCAGAAACACAGATACGCAGTATTTT
cdr3_aa: CASSFARNTDTQYF

d_call: -
clone_size: -
j_call: TRBJ2-7
v_call: TRBV18
cdr3_nt: TGTGCCAGCTCCCTCAACCGGGGTCGGGGGCCCCTCTACGAGCAGTACTTC
cdr3_aa: CASSLNRGRGPLYEQYF

d_call: TRBD1
clone_size: few
j_call: TRBJ2-3
v_call: TRBV10-3
cdr3_nt: TGTGCCACCCGACAGGGTCCTAGCACAGATACGCAGTATTTT
cdr3_aa: CATRQGPSTDTQYF

d_call: TRBD1
clone_size: -
j_call: TRBJ2-2
v_call: TRBV6-5
cdr3_nt: TGTGCCAGCAGTCCTTTTCCCGGGACAGGGGAGAGCAGCACCGGGGAGCTGTTTTTT
cdr3_aa: CASSPFPGTGESSTGELFF

d_call: -
clone_size: -
j_call: TRBJ2-1
v_call: TRBV5-4
cdr3_nt: TGTGCCAGCAGCCCCTCCGGGCCCAGGTACAATGAGCAGTTCTTC
cdr3_aa: CASSPSGPRYNEQFF

d_call: -
clone_size: few
j_call: TRBJ2-2
v_call: TRBV6-1
cdr3_nt: TGTGCCAGCAGGCTGACAGTAAACACCGGGGAGCTGTTTTTT
cdr3_aa: CASRLTVNTGELFF

d_call: TRBD2
clone_size: -
j_call: TRBJ2-1
v_call: TRBV28
cdr3_nt: TGTGCCAGCAGGGAAGTAGCGGGAGGCTACAATGAGCAGTTCTTC
cdr3_aa: CASREVAGGYNEQFF

d_call: -
clone_size: few
j_call: TRBJ2-3
v_call: TRBV7-3
cdr3_nt: TGTGCCAGCAGCATTCCCGGGATAACGGATACGCAGTATTTT
cdr3_aa: CASSIPGITDTQYF

d_call: TRBD1
clone_size: -
j_call: TRBJ2-2
v_call: TRBV6-6
cdr3_nt: TGTGCCAGCAGTTTGGACAGGGATGGGGTCGGGGAGCTGTTTTTT
cdr3_aa: CASSLDRDGVGELFF

d_call: TRBD2
clone_size: -
j_call: TRBJ2-7
v_call: TRBV7-3
cdr3_nt: TGTGCCAGCAGCTTACCCCACGTTACTAGCGGGCAATCCTACGAGCAGTACTTC
cdr3_aa: CASSLPHVTSGQSYEQYF

d_call: -
clone_size: -
j_call: TRBJ2-1
v_call: TRBV28
cdr3_nt: TGTGCCAGCAGTCCCGCTAGCGAGAGCTCCTACAATGAGCAGTTCTTC
cdr3_aa: CASSPASESSYNEQFF